This T cell receptor beta chain was found in a study of T cell repertoires in cytomegalovirus infection (dated by TCRdb to between 2019 and 2020). Some background on the complete study: Donor HLA type was relevant to the analysis, because carriage of CMV infection together with the matching HLA type was indicated by public TCR beta signatures. The research as a whole found: Carriers of CMV infection plus the relevant HLA type were discriminated by the cumulative frequency of public TCR beta family members in the study cohort and in an independent roughly 400-donor cohort. The ex vivo response was dominated by HLA-C-restricted CMV-specific TCR beta clonotypes, which also provided the single most frequent clonotype in two of eight donors.

Sequencing was performed on an Illumina HiSeq 1500. TCRdb trimmed the raw reads at Q25, called clones with MiXCR and kept productive beta chains. Rows matching on CDR3 protein sequence are summarized as one entry with the most common DNA and genes. This sample holds about 310,000 distinct CDR3 sequences; roughly a sixth were observed only once. Clones ranked in the top ten supply around 12% of the sample. There are 14 amino acids in the CDR3, from cysteine to phenylalanine inclusive. Solely the CDR3 DNA is kept, with 42 bases framed from the first base. CDR1 and CDR2 are drawn from the germline V gene (reference sequence): LNHDA, SQIVND. The germline ends are 17 bases apart after V is trimmed by 5 bases and J by 9 bases. This clonotype was recorded many times. The antigen this receptor binds is unknown. Base qualities were left out, and no much larger clone turns up one base away.

The sequence was collected from a human donor in good health (CMV status not recorded). Some clones in this sample may be carry-over from other donors' samples. Input material: PBMCs. Recombination connected TRBV19 to TRBJ2-1; TRBD2 could be the D gene, as 6 bases match. The DNA is TGTGCCAGTAGTCCCAGGCGGGGAAGGGGTGAGCAGTTCTTC. Its translation is CASSPRRGRGEQFF.